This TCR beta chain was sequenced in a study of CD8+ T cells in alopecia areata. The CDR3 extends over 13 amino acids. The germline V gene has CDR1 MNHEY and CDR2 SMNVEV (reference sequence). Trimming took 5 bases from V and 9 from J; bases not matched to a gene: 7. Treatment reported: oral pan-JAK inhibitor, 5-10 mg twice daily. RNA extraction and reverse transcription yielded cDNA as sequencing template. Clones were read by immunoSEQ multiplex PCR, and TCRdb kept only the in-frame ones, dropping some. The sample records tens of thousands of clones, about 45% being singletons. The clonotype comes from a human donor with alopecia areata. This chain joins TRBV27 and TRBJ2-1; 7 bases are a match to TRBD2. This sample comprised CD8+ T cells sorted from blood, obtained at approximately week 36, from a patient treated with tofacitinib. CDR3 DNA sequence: TGTGCCAGCAGTCCCCGACTAGCACGTGAGCAGTTCTTC. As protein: CASSPRLAREQFF.